What follows are 22 T cell receptor beta chains derived from one specimen sequenced in a study of PD-1 blockade in classical Hodgkin lymphoma. Assay used: immunoSEQ multiplex PCR; TCRdb lists only in-frame clones, some missing. The table has roughly 100,000 clones, roughly 73% seen once. Noted time point: cycle 4 day 1 (C4D1), after six to seven weeks of nivolumab. Each of the patients experienced relapse following autologous stem cell transplantation, and their brentuximab vedotin exposure differed. The material was peripheral blood mononuclear cells (PBMCs), obtained before the fourth cycle of nivolumab. The receptor source for this set is a human donor with classical Hodgkin lymphoma.

CDR3 nucleotides: TGCGCCAGCAGGCCCGGGACAGGGCTCCTTGGCTACACCTTC. Translated: CASRPGTGLLGYTF. This rearrangement joins TRBV5-1 to TRBJ1-2; 9 bases align to TRBD1. The germline gives CDR1 SGHRS, CDR2 YFSETQ. Trimming took 5 bases from V and 7 from J; bases not matched to a gene: 9. The CDR3 consists of 14 residues. The full variable domain, completed using reference TRBV5-1 and TRBJ1-2, is KAGVTQTPRYLIKTRGQQVTLSCSPISGHRSVSWYQQTPGQGLQFLFEYFSETQRNKGNFPGRFSGRQFSNSRSEMNVSTLELGDSALYLCASRPGTGLLGYTFGSGTRLTVV.

The V and J genes are TRBV5-4 and TRBJ1-5; no firm D call. V was shortened by 3 bases and J by 11 bases, with 12 bases between the two germline ends. Germline V lookup: CDR1 SGHNT, CDR2 YYREEE (reference sequence). The CDR3 contains 12 residues. The CDR3 region has the DNA TGTGCCAGCAGCTCCGGCGGCGGCGCCCAGCATTTT. Residues: CASSSGGGAQHF.

CDR3 sequence reads: CSVEGSSSTDTQYF. DNA for the CDR3: TGCAGCGTTGAAGGCAGTTCTAGCACAGATACGCAGTATTTT. The gene calls are TRBV29-1 and TRBJ2-3, with no clear D. V lost 1 base and J 0 bases, leaving 8 bases between the germline ends. CDR1 SQVTM and CDR2 ANQGSEA come from the germline V gene. CDR3 size: 14 residues.

The V and J genes are TRBV19 and TRBJ2-7; TRBD1 is a possible D gene (6 bases). Germline V lookup: CDR1 LNHDA, CDR2 SQIVND (reference sequence). This CDR3 region has 15 residues. V was trimmed by 6 bases and J by 2 bases, leaving 17 bases between them. CDR3 sequence (DNA): TGTGCCAGTAGCACCGGACAGTCGTTCACCTACGAGCAGTACTTC. Protein product: CASSTGQSFTYEQYF.

This rearrangement joins TRBV6-6 to TRBJ1-3; D remains ambiguous. CDR1 is MNHNY, CDR2 SVGAGI, per germline (reference sequence). V lost 2 bases and J lost 0, with 11 bases in between. This CDR3 has 16 residues. This chain's CDR3 is CASSYSSAPSGNTIYF. For the CDR3, the DNA is TGTGCCAGCAGTTACAGTTCGGCGCCCTCTGGAAACACCATATATTTT.

This chain uses TRBV28 with TRBJ1-2, with D tentatively TRBD1 (5 bases). This CDR3 contains 15 residues. Trimming stripped 4 bases from V and 2 bases from J, with 14 bases between. The germline gives CDR1 MDHEN, CDR2 SYDVKM. In nucleotides, the CDR3 is TGTGCCAGCAGTTCCGCGGGGCAGGCCAACTATGGCTACACCTTC. As protein: CASSSAGQANYGYTF.

A few counts support this clone. V and J are TRBV19 and TRBJ1-1, with a possible D match to TRBD1 (5 bases). V lost 6 bases to trimming and J lost 4 bases, with 18 bases between them. Germline assignment: CDR1 LNHDA and CDR2 SQIVND (reference sequence). The CDR3 has 15 residues. The CDR3 region has the DNA TGTGCCAGTAGACGGTCGGCTGGGGGGGGCACTGAAGCTTTCTTT. Translated: CASRRSAGGGTEAFF.

This clone was found once. The CDR3 sequence: CASKGKSSGTDTQYF. The CDR3 DNA sequence: TGTGCCAGCAAGGGGAAGTCTAGCGGCACAGATACGCAGTATTTT. V gene TRBV10-3 combines with J gene TRBJ2-3, with a weak D call TRBD2 (6 bases). Trimming removed 10 bases from V and 1 base from J, with 18 bases in between. Germline V gene data show CDR1 as ENHRY and CDR2 as SYGVKD. This CDR3 is built from 15 residues.

The chain carries TRBV2 and TRBJ2-7; possible D gene TRBD2, 7 bases. From germline, CDR1 is SNHLY and CDR2 FYNNEI. Trimming pared 5 bases from V and 3 bases from J, leaving 17 bases between. The CDR3 length is 15 residues. This CDR3 reads CASSWDAGAYYEQYF. The CDR3 nucleotides are TGTGCCAGCAGTTGGGATGCGGGGGCTTACTACGAGCAGTACTTC.

The chain combines TRBV10-3 with TRBJ1-1, with D possibly TRBD1 on 5 matching bases. CDR3 length: 13 residues. Per germline, CDR1 ENHRY and CDR2 SYGVKD. Trimming shortened V by 6 bases and J by 1 base, and 9 bases separated the two germline ends. The chain's CDR3 is CAISREGNTEAFF. The CDR3 region has the DNA TGTGCCATCAGCAGGGAAGGGAACACTGAAGCTTTCTTT.

V gene TRBV28 combines with J gene TRBJ1-2, with 9 bases matching TRBD1. Germline V CDR1 and CDR2: MDHEN, SYDVKM. This CDR3 is built from 13 residues. Trimming removed 8 bases from V and 8 bases from J; junction bases left unmatched: 9. This chain's CDR3 is CASSGQGIFGYTF. For the CDR3, the DNA is TGTGCCAGCTCGGGACAGGGCATCTTCGGCTACACCTTC.

The table lists this clone with a count of one. Other DNA sequences in the same sample also yield this CDR3. The chain carries TRBV30 and TRBJ2-6; D gene uncertain. The CDR3 covers 14 residues. Germline loops: CDR1 GTSNPN, CDR2 SVGIG (reference sequence). V gave up 2 bases and J gave up 2 bases, with 7 bases separating them. CDR3 nucleotide sequence: TGTGCCTGGAGTAAGGGTACTGGGGCCAACGTCCTGACTTTC. This encodes CAWSKGTGANVLTF.

V and J are TRBV5-6 and TRBJ1-2; weak D call: TRBD1 (5 bases). The germline V gene encodes CDR1 SGHDT and CDR2 YYEEEE. V gave up 2 bases and J gave up 4 bases, with 9 bases separating them. CDR3 length: 13 residues. The CDR3 DNA follows: TGTGCCAGCAGCTTCGGGGGTGGCTATGGCTACACCTTC. Its translation: CASSFGGGYGYTF.

The rearrangement links TRBV5-1 to TRBJ2-7, with TRBD1 matching 7 bases. V lost 0 bases and J lost 5; bases outside the gene matches: 8. CDR3 length: 15 residues. CDR1 is SGHRS, CDR2 YFSETQ, per germline. In nucleotides, the CDR3 is TGCGCCAGCAGCTTGGTGGACAGGCCGGGACACGAGCAGTACTTC. It specifies CASSLVDRPGHEQYF.

This sequence joins TRBV4-1 and TRBJ2-7; 9 nucleotides agree with TRBD1. V shed 0 bases, J shed 0 bases, and the junction held 6 bases outside the gene matches. Germline loops: CDR1 MGHRA, CDR2 YSYEKL. This CDR3 comprises 17 residues. The CDR3 protein is CASSQDRGTGISYEQYF. As DNA, the CDR3 is TGCGCCAGCAGCCAAGATCGGGGGACAGGGATCTCCTACGAGCAGTACTTC.

The chain is built from TRBV7-2 and TRBJ2-7; the match to TRBD2 covers 10 bases. CDR3 length equals 15 residues. The germline V gene has CDR1 SGHTA and CDR2 FQGNSA. V was clipped by 5 bases and J by 3 bases; unmatched bases: 7. CDR3 in amino acids: CASSPSSGRDYEQYF. The CDR3 DNA reads TGTGCCAGCAGCCCTTCCAGCGGGAGGGACTACGAGCAGTACTTC.

The chain carries TRBV6-5 and TRBJ1-2; D is unresolved. The CDR3 spans 15 residues. With 4 bases removed from V and 4 bases from J, the gap between germline ends came to 16 bases. Looked up from germline, CDR1 is MNHEY and CDR2 is SVGAGI. Here the CDR3 reads CASSSYSPVTYGYTF. In DNA form, the CDR3 reads TGTGCCAGCAGTTCCTACAGCCCGGTTACCTATGGCTACACCTTC.

This clone was counted between two and nine times. One end of the junction varies from germline; a read error may be responsible. The rearrangement uses TRBV7-9 and TRBJ1-1; D may be TRBD1 (5 bases). Germline assignment: CDR1 SEHNR and CDR2 FQNEAQ (reference sequence). The CDR3 totals 11 residues. Here the CDR3 reads CASSERQPGLF. CDR3 bases: TGTGCCAGCAGCGAACGACAGCCAGGTTTGTTT.

Concerning this clone itself: Germline and junction disagree at one end, which may indicate a read error. The rearrangement links TRBV5-5 to TRBJ2-1; D unresolved. Germline CDR1 is SGHKS and CDR2 is YYEKEE (reference sequence). CDR3 length equals 16 residues. The CDR3 sequence: CASSQDPGQTANEQFF. CDR3 DNA: TGCGCCAGCAGCCAAGATCCGGGCCAGACCGCCAATGAGCAGTTCTTC. The variable domain in full, completed from reference TRBV5-5 and TRBJ2-1, reads DAGVTQSPTHLIKTRGQQVTLRCSPISGHKSVSWYQQVLGQGPQFIFQYYEKEERGRGNFPDRFSARQFPNYSSELNVNALLLGDSALYLCASSQDPGQTANEQFFGPGTRLTVL.

The chain is built from TRBV27 and TRBJ2-1, with D unresolved. Trimming shortened V by 5 bases and J by 3 bases, and 14 bases separated the two germline ends. CDR1 and CDR2 (germline): MNHEY, SMNVEV (reference sequence). The CDR3 covers 15 residues. CDR3 in DNA: TGTGCCAGCAGTCCTATGGGCTGGGGCTACAATGAGCAGTTCTTC. Amino acids: CASSPMGWGYNEQFF.

The CDR3 nucleotides are TGTGCCACCCCAGGCAACAGACCCTACGAGCAGTACTTC. It codes for CATPGNRPYEQYF. This chain joins TRBV10-3 and TRBJ2-7; D not resolved. V dropped 10 bases and J dropped 2 bases, with 15 bases sitting between them. The V gene's germline CDR1 is ENHRY and CDR2 SYGVKD. The CDR3 is made up of 13 amino acids.

This clone was counted once. The rearrangement joins TRBV5-1 to TRBJ2-7; a weak D match, TRBD1 (5 bases). The germline CDR1 and CDR2 sequences are SGHRS and YFSETQ. The CDR3 loop spans 14 amino acids. Trimming took 1 base from V and 6 from J, leaving 14 bases between them. CDR3 in amino acids: CASSLLDRISEQYF. In DNA, the CDR3 is TGCGCCAGCAGCTTGCTTGACAGAATATCCGAGCAGTACTTC.